A single T cell receptor beta chain is shown here with its context. The entry originates in a study of blood T cell repertoires in COVID-19. Overall study: From the United States, Italy and Spain came samples of acute and convalescent COVID-19.

In the source study's methods: Reference gene primer amplification in the assay estimated nucleated cell counts. Sequenced by immunoSEQ multiplex PCR; TCRdb stores in-frame clones only, minus some. Clone size and V and J calls were adopted from that table, with D and trimming inferred from the DNA. The data contain 150,000 to 200,000 clones, approximately 83% of them seen just once; the ten biggest clones take up 8% to 10%. Unmatched junction bases numbered 8, after V lost 3 bases and J lost 6 bases. The germline gives CDR1 SGHRS, CDR2 YFSETQ. The CDR3 has 15 residues. The clonotype was recovered from a man between 60 and 75 years old with acute or convalescent COVID-19. The specimen sequenced was peripheral blood. The rearrangement links TRBV5-1 to TRBJ2-1; TRBD2 matches at 8 bases. The CDR3 DNA reads as TGCGCCAGCAGCTACATTAGCGGGAAGGGCAATGAGCAGTTCTTC. It yields the protein CASSYISGKGNEQFF.